This T cell receptor beta chain was profiled in a study of blood T cell repertoires in COVID-19. Study background: There were acute and convalescent COVID-19 samples, and they came from the United States, Italy and Spain. Sample material is recorded as cDNA or gDNA derived from T cells, B-cell-depleted T cells, or PBMCs.

Libraries were prepared by immunoSEQ multiplex PCR; TCRdb keeps only in-frame clonotypes and omits some of them. The table has about 320,000 clones, 70% to 90% seen once. Among Cohort 3 donors, those recovered had two negative PCRs, clearance, or symptom resolution. This clone was observed a handful of times. V lost 2 bases, J lost 3 bases, and 12 bases stayed unmatched. There are 18 residues in the CDR3. The germline V gene has CDR1 SGHRS and CDR2 YFSETQ. Sequencing was carried out using PBMCs or T cells enriched from blood (not recorded which). The clonotype was recovered from a young woman who had recovered from COVID-19. J is TRBJ1-1 and V is TRBV5-1; TRBD1 matches 11 bases. CDR3 in amino acids: CASSLVSGTGGLYTEAFF. CDR3 coding DNA: TGCGCCAGCAGCTTAGTTTCCGGGACAGGGGGATTGTACACTGAAGCTTTCTTT.